This TCR beta chain was recorded in a study of blood T cell repertoires in COVID-19. TCRdb's copy holds only in-frame clones and misses some; the assay was immunoSEQ multiplex PCR. The sample records fewer than 300,000 clones, about nine tenths being singletons. Germline V CDR1 and CDR2: SSHAT, FNYEAQ (reference sequence). The CDR3 spans 13 residues. V was pared by 3 bases and J by 4 bases, with 10 bases between. The sequenced sample was peripheral blood. The J gene is TRBJ2-7, the V gene TRBV7-7; possible D gene TRBD1, 5 bases. The receptor was derived from a woman aged 40 to 49 who had recovered from COVID-19. In nucleotides, the CDR3 is TGTGCCAGCAGCTTCAGGGATGGATACGAGCAGTACTTC. Translated: CASSFRDGYEQYF.